This T cell receptor (beta chain) was identified during a study of OX40 agonist ivuxolimab in advanced cancers. Study in general: Enrollees could have had prior anti-PD-1, anti-PD-L1 or anti-CTLA-4 therapy, which 35% to 40% had received. Partial responses were seen in three patients, one with hepatocellular carcinoma and two with cutaneous melanoma.

Profiling relied on immunoSEQ multiplex PCR, and the TCRdb table lists in-frame clones only, not all of them. Of about 21,000 clones listed, around 87% are singletons. As concerns this clone: Its target is not known.

The CDR3 covers 15 residues. V lost 0 bases to trimming and J lost 7 bases, with 13 bases between them. Germline lookup yields CDR1 SGHDT and CDR2 YYEEEE. Whole-study findings and limits: Low clonal expansion, among the lowest seen, marked partial responders at 0.1-3.0 mg/kg.

The chain recombines TRBV5-6 with TRBJ2-2; D gene uncertain. The sequences come from CD4+ or CD8+ T cells sorted from blood, collected in a trial of the OX40 agonist ivuxolimab. The receptor comes from an adult with an advanced solid tumor such as melanoma, head and neck, liver or kidney cancer. CDR3 protein: CASSLALGDGGELFF. The CDR3 coding sequence is TGTGCCAGCAGCTTGGCCCTTGGGGATGGCGGGGAGCTGTTTTTT.